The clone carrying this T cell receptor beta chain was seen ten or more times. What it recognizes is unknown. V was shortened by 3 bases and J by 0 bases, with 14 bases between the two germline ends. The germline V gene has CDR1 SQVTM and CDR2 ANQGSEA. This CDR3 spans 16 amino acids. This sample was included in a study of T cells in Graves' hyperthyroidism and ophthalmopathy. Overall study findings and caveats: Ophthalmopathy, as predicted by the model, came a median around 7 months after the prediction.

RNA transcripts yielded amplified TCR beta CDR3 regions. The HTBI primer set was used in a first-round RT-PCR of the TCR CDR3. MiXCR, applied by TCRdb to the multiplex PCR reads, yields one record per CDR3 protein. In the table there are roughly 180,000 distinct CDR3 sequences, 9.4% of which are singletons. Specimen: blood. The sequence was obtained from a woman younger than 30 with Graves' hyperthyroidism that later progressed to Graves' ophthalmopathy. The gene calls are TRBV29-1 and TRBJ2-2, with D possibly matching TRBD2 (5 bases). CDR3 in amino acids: CSVETGGLPNTGELFF. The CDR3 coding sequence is TGCAGCGTTGAGACTGGCGGGTTGCCGAACACCGGGGAGCTGTTTTTT.